Below, one T cell receptor beta chain is given with its context. The sample belongs to a study of blood T cell repertoires in COVID-19. Turning to the study itself: From T cells, B-cell-depleted T cells, or PBMCs came the material, which was cDNA or gDNA.

Original handling: Amplification with reference gene primers provided the estimates of nucleated cell counts. Profiled with immunoSEQ multiplex PCR; TCRdb holds only in-frame clones, not every one. That table gives V, J and clone size, and the DNA gave D and trimming. The sample lists roughly 32,000 clones; 87% were seen once. The CDR3 is 16 residues long. Germline CDR1 and CDR2: SGHNT and YYREEE (reference sequence). The trim removed 0 bases at V and 6 bases at J, leaving 7 bases unmatched. This chain connects TRBV5-4 to TRBJ2-2; TRBD2 aligns across 8 bases. The TCR sequence derives from a man between 60 and 75 years old with active COVID-19. The sequencing sample was made of peripheral blood. CDR3 DNA sequence: TGTGCCAGCAGCTTGGAAGCGGGGGAGAGTTCCGGGGAGCTGTTTTTT. Translation gives CASSLEAGESSGELFF.